This section outlines one T cell receptor beta chain sequence together with its context. Its antigen is not identified. The data belong to a study of T cell repertoires in cytomegalovirus infection. About the study: Indications of both CMV infection and matching HLA type were provided by public TCR beta signatures.

This CDR3 region has 17 residues. Per the germline V gene, CDR1 is SGHAT and CDR2 is FQNNGV. With 3 bases clipped from V and 6 bases from J, the junction kept 16 bases outside the gene matches. Study conclusions and caveats: Ex vivo responses were dominated by HLA-C-restricted CMV-specific TCR beta clonotypes.

MiXCR was run by TCRdb on the reads, yielding one entry per CDR3 protein. The sample holds about 360,000 distinct CDR3 sequences, around a sixth seen once. The sample taken for sequencing was PBMCs. This TCR came from a human donor in good health (CMV status not recorded). Some clones in this sample may be carry-over from other donors' samples. The chain couples TRBV11-2 to TRBJ2-7; TRBD2 matches 8 bases. The CDR3 protein is CASSLGRPGLGSGEQYF. DNA of the CDR3: TGTGCCAGCAGCTTGGGCCGACCGGGACTAGGCTCTGGCGAGCAGTACTTC.